The clone carrying this T cell receptor (beta chain) was detected ten times or more. These data belong to a study of human T cells and chemical hapten exposure. Study context: The study enrolled mostly female patients with alopecia areata, totalis or universalis.

The study's library attached unique molecular identifiers to single cDNA molecules. TCRdb reprocessed the RACE reads with MiXCR, giving one entry per CDR3 protein. The table has over 75,000 distinct CDR3 sequences, roughly 7.1% seen once. The time point here: patch test 1, 2 weeks after DPC sensitization. Noted treatment: therapeutic diphenylcyclopropenone sensitization with weekly scalp DPC. This CDR3 has 13 residues. The ends were cut back, 3 bases at V and 1 base at J, with 9 bases in the middle. CDR1 is SQVTM, CDR2 ANQGSEA, per germline. V is TRBV29-1 and J is TRBJ1-1; no definite D call. This receptor was identified in a woman between 25 and 40 years old with alopecia areata. Some clones in this sample may be carry-over from other donors' samples. This specimen was whole blood, taken in connection with sensitization to the hapten diphenylcyclopropenone (DPC). CDR3 sequence reads: CSVDKGENTEAFF. In DNA, the CDR3 is TGCAGCGTTGATAAGGGAGAGAACACTGAAGCTTTCTTT.